One and the same sample provided the 16 T cell receptor beta chains below, sequenced in a study of blood T cell repertoires in COVID-19. Using immunoSEQ multiplex PCR, the repertoire was profiled, and TCRdb retains in-frame clones only, with some absent. This table holds nearly 95,000 clones, approximately 87% found once. Sequencing was done on a sample of peripheral blood. These receptors all stem from a human donor with active COVID-19. The donor label of this sample is uncertain.

The genes are TRBV7-2 and TRBJ1-3, with 9 nucleotides matching TRBD1. CDR1 is SGHTA and CDR2 is FQGNSA in the germline V gene. This CDR3 spans 15 amino acids. J was trimmed by 0 bases and V by 5 bases; bases with no gene match: 2. CDR3 protein: CASSMGQGSGNTIYF. In DNA, the CDR3 is TGTGCCAGCAGCATGGGACAGGGCTCTGGAAACACCATATATTTT.

The chain links TRBV27 to TRBJ2-7, with TRBD2 identical over 9 bases. The CDR3 is 14 residues long. Trimming cost V 9 bases and J 4 bases; bases outside gene matches: 10. CDR1 and CDR2 (germline): MNHEY, SMNVEV (reference sequence). Here the CDR3 reads CASRLAGPQYEQYF. DNA of the CDR3: TGTGCCAGTCGGCTAGCGGGGCCCCAGTACGAGCAGTACTTC.

The chain recombines TRBV10-3 with TRBJ2-3, with 7 bases identical to TRBD1. Per germline, CDR1 ENHRY and CDR2 SYGVKD. The V gene end was trimmed by 4 bases and the J gene end by 2 bases; junction bases not matched to a gene: 9. The CDR3 contains 16 residues. In nucleotides, the CDR3 is TGTGCCATCAGTGTTTCTAGGGACAGAAACACAGATACGCAGTATTTT. It codes for CAISVSRDRNTDTQYF.

This chain uses TRBV7-8 with TRBJ1-2, with 8 bases lining up with TRBD1. CDR1 is SGHVS and CDR2 is FQNEAQ in the germline V gene. V lost 1 base to trimming and J lost 7 bases; unmatched junction nucleotides: 5. CDR3 length equals 14 residues. CDR3 nucleotide sequence: TGTGCCAGCAGCTTAGACCCAGGGGGCGGTGGCTACACCTTC. It codes for CASSLDPGGGGYTF.

This rearrangement joins TRBV5-1 to TRBJ1-2; D perhaps matches TRBD1 (5 bases). Germline CDR1 is SGHRS and CDR2 is YFSETQ. The ends were cut back, 4 bases at V and 4 bases at J, with 17 bases in the middle. This CDR3 region has 15 residues. This CDR3 reads CASSLSLDRSYGYTF. The CDR3 DNA reads TGCGCCAGCAGCCTCTCCCTAGACAGATCCTATGGCTACACCTTC.

The gene calls are TRBV28 and TRBJ2-2; TRBD2 matches 8 bases. The V segment lost 8 bases and the J segment 0 bases; nucleotides outside the gene matches: 11. There are 17 residues in the CDR3. The germline CDR1 and CDR2 sequences are MDHEN and SYDVKM. The CDR3 nucleotides are TGTGCCAGCGAGAAATCTGCGGGGGGCACGAACACCGGGGAGCTGTTTTTT. Its protein product is CASEKSAGGTNTGELFF.

The chain combines TRBV7-8 with TRBJ2-1; D possibly corresponds to TRBD1 (6 bases). From germline, CDR1 is SGHVS and CDR2 FQNEAQ. CDR3 size: 15 residues. The V end was cut by 4 bases, the J end by 8 bases, with 18 bases between. The CDR3: CASSSNGLRGDEQFF. DNA for the CDR3: TGTGCCAGCAGCTCCAACGGGCTCAGGGGCGATGAGCAGTTCTTC. Full variable domain (missing parts from reference TRBV7-8 and TRBJ2-1): GAGVSQSPRYKVAKRGQDVALRCDPISGHVSLFWYQQALGQGPEFLTYFQNEAQLDKSGLPSDRFFAERPEGSVSTLKIQRTQQEDSAVYLCASSSNGLRGDEQFFGPGTRLTVL.

The CDR3 loop is CASSERSGGAAEQFF. The CDR3 DNA follows: TGCGCCAGCAGCGAAAGGAGCGGGGGGGCCGCTGAGCAGTTCTTC. The chain has TRBV5-1 and TRBJ2-1, with TRBD2 matching over 10 bases. There are 15 residues in the CDR3. Germline lookup yields CDR1 SGHRS and CDR2 YFSETQ. Trimming cost V 4 bases and J 9 bases; bases outside gene matches: 10.

V usage is TRBV28 and J usage is TRBJ2-3; D remains unclear. The CDR3 totals 11 residues. V was trimmed by 6 bases and J by 4 bases, leaving 5 bases between them. CDR1 and CDR2 from the germline V gene are MDHEN and SYDVKM. The CDR3 nucleotides read TGTGCCAGCAGAGCTTCAGATACGCAGTATTTT. Protein sequence: CASRASDTQYF. The complete variable domain, with remaining parts taken from reference TRBV28 and TRBJ2-3, reads DVKVTQSSRYLVKRTGEKVFLECVQDMDHENMFWYRQDPGLGLRLIYFSYDVKMKEKGDIPEGYSVSREKKERFSLILESASTNQTSMYLCASRASDTQYFGPGTRLTVL.

V gene TRBV5-4 combines with J gene TRBJ2-1; tentatively, D is TRBD1 (5 bases). Germline loops: CDR1 SGHNT, CDR2 YYREEE (reference sequence). The CDR3 consists of 13 residues. Deletions cut 5 bases from V and 9 bases from J, with 15 bases between. Here the CDR3 reads CASSLLDRGEQFF. CDR3 DNA: TGTGCCAGCAGTCTGCTCGACAGAGGTGAGCAGTTCTTC.

This sequence joins TRBV21-1 and TRBJ2-5; TRBD1 is the table's D call and was not checked against the DNA. TRBV21-1 is described as a pseudogene. This CDR3 spans 14 amino acids. In nucleotides, the CDR3 is TGTGCCAGCAGCATCTACAGGGGGCGAGAGACCCAGTACTTC. Its protein product is CASSIYRGRETQYF.

The rearrangement links TRBV19 to TRBJ2-3; a possible D gene is TRBD2 (5 bases). Trimming took 5 bases from V and 4 from J, leaving 13 bases between them. The CDR3 extends over 14 amino acids. Germline-derived CDR1 and CDR2 are LNHDA and SQIVND (reference sequence). The CDR3 bases are TGTGCCAGTAGTTTTGGAGGCAGCGCAGATACGCAGTATTTT. Protein sequence: CASSFGGSADTQYF.

The rearrangement joins TRBV4-1 to TRBJ1-1, with D maybe TRBD1 (5 bases). The CDR3 runs to 15 residues. CDR1 is MGHRA, CDR2 YSYEKL, per germline. V was shortened by 3 bases and J by 0 bases, with 11 bases between the two germline ends. The CDR3 spells CASSHLRVMNTEAFF. In DNA form, the CDR3 reads TGCGCCAGCAGCCACCTCAGGGTCATGAACACTGAAGCTTTCTTT.

This chain links TRBV11-2 with TRBJ2-7; D possibly corresponds to TRBD1 (6 bases). The V gene's germline CDR1 is SGHAT and CDR2 FQNNGV. Trimming shortened V by 7 bases and J by 6 bases, and 25 bases separated the two germline ends. The CDR3 totals 16 residues. The CDR3 region is CASIPGAGAALSEQYF. The CDR3 nucleotides read TGTGCCAGCATTCCAGGGGCAGGGGCCGCGCTTAGCGAGCAGTACTTC.

The count of this clone is one. The chain recombines TRBV15 with TRBJ2-7; TRBD1 matches at 8 bases. The V gene end was trimmed by 1 base and the J gene end by 5 bases; junction bases not matched to a gene: 7. Germline-derived CDR1 and CDR2 are LNHNV and YYDKDF (reference sequence). The CDR3 sequence is 15 residues long. The CDR3 coding sequence is TGTGCCACCAGCAGAGTAAGGACAGGGTCCCACGAGCAGTACTTC. Translation: CATSRVRTGSHEQYF.

This clone was detected once. V and J are TRBV27 and TRBJ2-1, with D tentatively TRBD2 (5 bases). This CDR3 region has 13 residues. The germline CDR1 and CDR2 sequences are MNHEY and SMNVEV (reference sequence). The V and J ends lost 3 bases and 9 bases respectively, with 12 bases between them. The CDR3 region is CASSFVRGGEQFF. For the CDR3, the DNA is TGTGCCAGCAGTTTCGTTCGGGGTGGTGAGCAGTTCTTC.